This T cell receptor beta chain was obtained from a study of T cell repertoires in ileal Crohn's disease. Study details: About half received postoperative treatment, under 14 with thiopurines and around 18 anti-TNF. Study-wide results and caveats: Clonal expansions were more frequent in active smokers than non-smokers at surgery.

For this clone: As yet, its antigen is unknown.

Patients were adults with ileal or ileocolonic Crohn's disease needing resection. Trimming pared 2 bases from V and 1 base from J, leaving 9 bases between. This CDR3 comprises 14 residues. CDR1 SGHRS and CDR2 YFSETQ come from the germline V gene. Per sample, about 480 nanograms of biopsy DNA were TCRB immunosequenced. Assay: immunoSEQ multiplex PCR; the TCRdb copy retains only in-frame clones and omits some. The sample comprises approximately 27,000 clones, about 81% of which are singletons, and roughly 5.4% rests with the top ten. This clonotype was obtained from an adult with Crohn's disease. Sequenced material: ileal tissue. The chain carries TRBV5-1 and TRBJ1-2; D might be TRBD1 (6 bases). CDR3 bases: TGCGCCAGCAGCTTAACAGGGATTAACTATGGCTACACCTTC. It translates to CASSLTGINYGYTF. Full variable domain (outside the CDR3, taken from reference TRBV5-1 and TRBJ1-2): KAGVTQTPRYLIKTRGQQVTLSCSPISGHRSVSWYQQTPGQGLQFLFEYFSETQRNKGNFPGRFSGRQFSNSRSEMNVSTLELGDSALYLCASSLTGINYGYTFGSGTRLTVV.